Listed below are T cell receptor beta chains from one sample, sequenced in a study of blood T cell repertoires in COVID-19. Assay: immunoSEQ multiplex PCR; the TCRdb copy retains only in-frame clones and omits some. In the table there are hundreds of thousands of clones, roughly 85% of which are singletons. The sequencing sample was made of PBMCs or T cells enriched from blood (not recorded which). The source of these receptors is a woman in her forties or fifties who had been exposed to COVID-19. Both conserved end residues are part of each CDR3. D genes are given only for firm matches. Clone size is shown for a subset of rows, as once, few, many or a class of expanded clone.

TRBJ1-1,TRBD1,-,TRBV5-1,14,CASSSGQGANEAFF,TGCGCCAGCAGCTCCGGACAGGGGGCGAATGAAGCTTTCTTT
TRBJ2-5,-,-,TRBV21-1,15,CASSKGAEGVETQYF,TGTGCCAGCAGCAAAGGGGCGGAAGGGGTCGAGACCCAGTACTTC
TRBJ1-2,-,-,TRBV29-1,13,CSVEVGGNYGYTF,TGCAGCGTTGAGGTAGGCGGTAACTATGGCTACACCTTC
TRBJ2-2,TRBD1,-,TRBV5-1,15,CASSAGDRLTGELFF,TGCGCCAGCAGCGCAGGGGACAGACTCACCGGGGAGCTGTTTTTT
TRBJ2-3,-,-,TRBV5-1,16,CASSLQGMGNTDTQYF,TGCGCCAGCAGCTTACAGGGAATGGGAAACACAGATACGCAGTATTTT
TRBJ1-2,-,-,TRBV19,16,CASSIYPGRVKVGYTF,TGTGCCAGTAGTATATATCCTGGCAGGGTTAAAGTGGGCTACACCTTC
TRBJ2-3,TRBD2,once,TRBV5-6,15,CASSLRAGASDTQYF,TGTGCCAGCAGCTTGCGAGCGGGGGCTTCAGATACGCAGTATTTT
TRBJ2-1,-,-,TRBV28,14,CASRPPGLRNEQFF,TGTGCCAGCAGGCCTCCAGGACTAAGGAATGAGCAGTTCTTC
TRBJ2-2,-,-,TRBV11-2,15,CASKESLGDTGELFF,TGTGCCAGCAAAGAGTCGCTCGGGGACACCGGGGAGCTGTTTTTT
TRBJ1-1,-,-,TRBV11-2,13,CASSPQSLQGAFF,TGTGCCAGCAGCCCACAAAGTCTCCAGGGGGCTTTCTTT
TRBJ1-5,TRBD1,-,TRBV10-3,15,CASGQGSYSNQPQHF,TGTGCCTCAGGACAGGGGAGTTATAGCAATCAGCCCCAGCATTTT
TRBJ1-5,-,few,TRBV28,14,CASSPRDPNQPQHF,TGTGCCAGCAGCCCTAGAGACCCTAATCAGCCCCAGCATTTT
TRBJ1-2,-,-,TRBV21-1,13,CASSKKSGCGYTF,TGTGCCAGCAGCAAAAAATCGGGGTGTGGCTACACCTTC
TRBJ1-5,-,-,TRBV20-1,15,CSASDLRFSNQPQHF,TGCAGTGCTAGTGATCTCAGATTTAGCAATCAGCCCCAGCATTTT
TRBJ1-2,TRBD1,-,TRBV12-5,15,CASGLVLQGNRGYTF,TGTGCTAGTGGTTTGGTCCTACAGGGGAATCGTGGCTACACCTTC
TRBJ1-5,-,few,TRBV6-1,16,CASSEVVRDNNQPQHF,TGTGCCAGCAGTGAAGTCGTCCGGGACAACAATCAGCCCCAGCATTTT
TRBJ1-1,-,-,TRBV30,15,CAWTRGGYLNTEAFF,TGTGCCTGGACCCGTGGCGGATACCTGAACACTGAAGCTTTCTTT
TRBJ2-7,TRBD1,-,TRBV3-1/TRBV3-2,15,CASSQEDRGMYEQYF,TGTGCCAGCAGCCAAGAGGACAGGGGGATGTACGAGCAGTACTTC
TRBJ2-5,-,few,TRBV6-1,14,CASSEWRGQETQYF,TGTGCCAGCAGTGAATGGAGAGGGCAAGAGACCCAGTACTTC
TRBJ2-3,TRBD2,once,TRBV11-2,14,CASSLAGGEDTQYF,TGTGCCAGCAGCTTAGCCGGGGGGGAAGATACGCAGTATTTT
TRBJ2-5,-,-,TRBV5-4,13,CASCRGSQETQYF,TGTGCCAGCTGCCGGGGGAGTCAAGAGACCCAGTACTTC
TRBJ2-1,-,-,TRBV7-8,15,CASSLTGTPHNEQFF,TGTGCCAGCAGTCTAACAGGGACCCCCCACAATGAGCAGTTCTTC
TRBJ2-3,TRBD2,-,TRBV7-9,16,CASSVGLAGVGDTQYF,TGTGCCAGCAGCGTGGGACTAGCGGGGGTGGGTGATACGCAGTATTTT
TRBJ1-2,-,-,TRBV29-1,13,CSVGQGPNYGYTF,TGCAGCGTTGGTCAGGGGCCTAACTATGGCTACACCTTC
TRBJ2-7,-,-,TRBV5-4,14,CASSLAQGVDEQYF,TGTGCCAGCAGCTTGGCCCAAGGGGTGGACGAGCAGTACTTC
TRBJ1-1,TRBD1,-,TRBV4-1,14,CASSPTGMNTEAFF,TGCGCCAGCAGCCCGACAGGGATGAACACTGAAGCTTTCTTT
TRBJ1-2,-,once,TRBV28,13,CASSSDYRAHYTF,TGTGCCAGCAGTTCAGATTACAGGGCCCACTACACCTTC
TRBJ1-6,-,few,TRBV27,15,CASSSTRGANSPLHF,TGTGCCAGCAGTTCAACCAGGGGAGCCAATTCACCCCTCCACTTT
TRBJ2-7,-,-,TRBV19,12,CASRGASYEQYF,TGTGCCAGTAGGGGGGCCTCCTACGAGCAGTACTTC
TRBJ2-3,TRBD1,-,TRBV14,15,CASSQGQVPGDTQYF,TGTGCCAGCAGCCAGGGACAGGTACCGGGAGATACGCAGTATTTT
TRBJ2-7,-,-,TRBV5-5,15,CASSLTGGGTYEQYF,TGTGCCAGCAGCTTGACAGGTGGCGGCACCTACGAGCAGTACTTC
TRBJ1-1,-,-,TRBV30,15,CAWSVPAGLNTEAFF,TGTGCCTGGAGTGTACCGGCAGGGCTGAACACTGAAGCTTTCTTT
TRBJ2-1,TRBD2,-,TRBV6-6,14,CATLAGAFYNEQFF,TGTGCCACCCTAGCGGGGGCCTTTTACAATGAGCAGTTCTTC
TRBJ2-1,TRBD2,-,TRBV2,13,CASKWGGDNEQFF,TGTGCCAGCAAGTGGGGGGGTGACAATGAGCAGTTCTTC
TRBJ2-7,TRBD1,-,TRBV6-4,15,CATLAGQGFCYEQYF,TGTGCCACCCTTGCGGGACAGGGGTTTTGCTACGAGCAGTACTTC
TRBJ1-5,TRBD1,-,TRBV6-2/TRBV6-3,19,CASSYSSGTGFSSNQPQHF,TGTGCCAGCAGTTACTCGTCGGGGACAGGGTTTTCAAGCAATCAGCCCCAGCATTTT
TRBJ1-1,-,-,TRBV28,14,CASSLGGALTEAFF,TGTGCCAGCAGTTTAGGGGGGGCCCTCACTGAAGCTTTCTTT
TRBJ2-1,TRBD2,-,TRBV11-2,14,CASSLTGGSHEQFF,TGTGCCAGCAGCTTAACGGGGGGGTCCCATGAGCAGTTCTTC
TRBJ2-1,TRBD2,once,TRBV3-1/TRBV3-2,12,CASSIAGGEQFF,TGTGCCAGCTCCATTGCGGGGGGGGAGCAGTTCTTC
TRBJ1-6,-,-,TRBV10-3,14,CAISALGRDSPLHF,TGTGCCATCAGTGCCCTAGGGAGGGATTCACCCCTCCACTTT
TRBJ2-1,TRBD1,-,TRBV27,16,CASRRQGGGGYNEQFF,TGTGCCAGCAGGCGACAGGGGGGAGGGGGGTACAATGAGCAGTTCTTC
TRBJ1-2,TRBD1,-,TRBV12-5,15,CASGFPGTGGLNYTF,TGTGCTAGTGGTTTCCCTGGGACAGGGGGACTTAATTACACCTTC
TRBJ1-4,TRBD1,-,TRBV7-8,14,CASSPDRGNEKLFF,TGTGCCAGCAGCCCCGACAGGGGAAACGAAAAACTGTTTTTT
TRBJ2-7,TRBD2,-,TRBV5-8,15,CASSLKRGVAYEQYF,TGTGCCAGCAGCTTGAAACGGGGGGTCGCCTACGAGCAGTACTTC
TRBJ2-1,TRBD1,-,TRBV6-5,15,CASRLGQGANNEQFF,TGTGCCAGCAGACTGGGGCAGGGGGCAAACAATGAGCAGTTCTTC